A selection of T cell receptor beta chains follows, all from one sample in a study of human T cells and chemical hapten exposure. TCRdb fed the RACE reads into MiXCR, producing one record per CDR3 protein. The repertoire has a few hundred thousand distinct CDR3 sequences, around 4.8% of them found once; the top ten carry 2% to 2.5%. Sequencing used whole blood, obtained in connection with sensitization to the hapten diphenylcyclopropenone (DPC). These receptors all stem from a woman between 45 and 65 years old with alopecia areata. Some clones in this sample may be carry-over from other donors' samples. The CDR3 runs from the conserved cysteine through the conserved F or W. A D gene is named only where the DNA matches it firmly. Clone size is not always given. Where it is, it says once, few, many or a class for expanded clones.

abundance | j_gene | d_gene | v_gene | CDR3aa | CDR3nt
many | TRBJ2-7 | TRBD1 | TRBV29-1 | CSVEGPGTAYEQYF | TGCAGCGTTGAAGGTCCCGGGACAGCCTACGAGCAGTACTTC
many | TRBJ1-1 | - | TRBV6-2/TRBV6-3 | CASTRVVNTEAFF | TGTGCCAGCACGAGGGTTGTAAACACTGAAGCTTTCTTT
many | TRBJ2-7 | - | TRBV7-2 | CASNSGRVPGEQYF | TGTGCCAGCAACTCAGGGCGGGTCCCCGGCGAGCAGTACTTC
many | TRBJ1-1 | - | TRBV11-1 | CASSRNRETEAFF | TGTGCCAGCAGTCGAAACAGGGAGACTGAAGCTTTCTTT
many | TRBJ1-2 | - | TRBV3-1 | CASSQDGGTRGYTF | TGTGCCAGCAGCCAAGATGGCGGAACCCGTGGCTACACCTTC
many | TRBJ1-2 | - | TRBV6-1 | CASSEVAGVNYGYTF | TGTGCCAGCAGTGAAGTGGCAGGGGTTAACTATGGCTACACCTTC
many | TRBJ2-7 | - | TRBV9 | CASSVEVAAPQYF | TGTGCCAGCAGCGTAGAAGTGGCGGCGCCGCAGTACTTC
many | TRBJ2-3 | - | TRBV10-3 | CAISESGGTLPGTDTQYF | TGTGCCATCAGTGAGTCAGGGGGTACCCTACCCGGCACAGATACGCAGTATTTT
many | TRBJ1-2 | - | TRBV6-5 | CASSSEIARAAPRSYGYTF | TGTGCCAGCAGTTCCGAAATTGCCCGGGCAGCTCCCCGTTCTTATGGCTACACCTTC
many | TRBJ2-3 | TRBD2 | TRBV4-3 | CASSEGTSGSSTDTQYF | TGCGCCAGCAGCGAGGGGACTAGCGGTTCTAGCACAGATACGCAGTATTTT
- | TRBJ2-5 | TRBD2 | TRBV20-1 | CSAREGRTSGETQYF | TGCAGTGCTAGAGAGGGGAGGACTAGTGGCGAGACCCAGTACTTC
few | TRBJ2-3 | - | TRBV4-3 | CASSPDSAATQYF | TGCGCCAGCAGCCCCGACAGCGCAGCCACGCAGTATTTT
many | TRBJ1-1 | - | TRBV27 | CASMGPGTEAFF | TGTGCCAGTATGGGACCGGGGACTGAAGCTTTCTTT
few | TRBJ2-3 | - | TRBV29-1 | CSVEGVGSPTDTQYF | TGCAGCGTTGAAGGGGTCGGGAGCCCCACAGATACGCAGTATTTT
few | TRBJ1-5 | - | TRBV21-1 | CARPLHGNQPQHF | TGTGCCAGGCCTCTACATGGCAATCAGCCCCAGCATTTT